These T cell receptor beta chains were read from a single sample in a study of blood T cell repertoires in COVID-19. Produced via immunoSEQ multiplex PCR; TCRdb's table is partial and in-frame only. Here the sample spans about 260,000 clones, about 86% being singletons. Sequencing used peripheral blood. Receptors originate from a young man with active or convalescent COVID-19. CDR3s include the opening cysteine and the closing phenylalanine or tryptophan. Fields, in order: clone size, V gene, D gene, J gene, CDR3 DNA, CDR3 protein. The D gene is left open where the match is weak. Some rows have no size entry. The others give once, few or many, or a class for an expanded clone.

few	TRBV7-9	NA	TRBJ1-2	TGTGCCAGCAGCTTGGGGCAGGGCTCGCATGGCTACACCTTC	CASSLGQGSHGYTF
NA	TRBV30	NA	TRBJ2-2	TGTGCCCGCCTAAGGGGTAGGACCCTCAACACCGGGGAGCTGTTTTTT	CARLRGRTLNTGELFF
NA	TRBV18	NA	TRBJ2-5	TGTGCCAGCTCACCAGGGACAAAAGAGACCCAGTACTTC	CASSPGTKETQYF
NA	TRBV6-4	TRBD2	TRBJ2-3	TGTGCCAGCAGTGACTCGGGGCTGAGCAGCGGGGGCACAGATACGCAGTATTTT	CASSDSGLSSGGTDTQYF
NA	TRBV27	NA	TRBJ2-7	TGTGCCAGCAGTTTTAAACAACCCTACGAGCAGTACTTC	CASSFKQPYEQYF
NA	TRBV7-3	NA	TRBJ1-1	TGTGCCAGCAGCTTCTCTCTGAACACTGAAGCTTTCTTT	CASSFSLNTEAFF
NA	TRBV12-3/TRBV12-4	TRBD1	TRBJ2-5	TGTGCCAGCAGAAAGGGACAGGTGGAGACCCAGTACTTC	CASRKGQVETQYF
NA	TRBV19	TRBD1	TRBJ1-6	TGTGCCAGTAGTATAGTCCCAGGGGGCCCTTCACCCCTCCACTTT	CASSIVPGGPSPLHF
once	TRBV7-2	NA	TRBJ2-1	TGTGCCAGCAGCTCAACAGGTAACGGATACAATGAGCAGTTCTTC	CASSSTGNGYNEQFF
once	TRBV7-2	TRBD2	TRBJ2-1	TGTGCCAGCAGCGCCGGACTAGCGGGGGGGCCTTTGTTCTTC	CASSAGLAGGPLFF
NA	TRBV7-9	NA	TRBJ1-1	TGTGCCAGCAGCTTAGTGGACAACCCTGAAGCTTTCTTT	CASSLVDNPEAFF
NA	TRBV13	NA	TRBJ2-5	TGTGCCAGCAGCTTAGTTTCAGGGTACAAAGAGACCCAGTACTTC	CASSLVSGYKETQYF
NA	TRBV6-6	NA	TRBJ1-1	TGTGCCAGCTTCGTCGGGTCCGGAGCTTTCTTT	CASFVGSGAFF
NA	TRBV5-8	NA	TRBJ2-3	TGTGCCAGCAGCCCAGGACAGATTAGCACAGATACGCAGTATTTT	CASSPGQISTDTQYF
NA	TRBV19	TRBD2	TRBJ2-1	TGTGCCAGTAGTATAATGGGCGGGGGGCCTAATTACAATGAGCAGTTCTTC	CASSIMGGGPNYNEQFF
NA	TRBV13	TRBD2	TRBJ2-3	TGTGCCAGCAGCTTCGCGGGGGGTCTCGATACGCAGTATTTT	CASSFAGGLDTQYF
NA	TRBV7-9	NA	TRBJ1-4	TGTGCCAGCAGCTTTGGTGGAGAGGGTGAAAAACTGTTTTTT	CASSFGGEGEKLFF
NA	TRBV9	NA	TRBJ2-3	TGTGCCAGCAGCGAGGGGGACCTCGGAAAGGCAGATACGCAGTATTTT	CASSEGDLGKADTQYF
NA	TRBV9	TRBD1	TRBJ2-7	TGTGCCAGCAGCCTTTCAACTGACAGGGCCAGCCCGAGGTACTTC	CASSLSTDRASPRYF
once	TRBV7-8	TRBD2	TRBJ2-5	TGTGCCAGCAGCTTAGTGCCTAGCGGGGGGCTAGAGACCCAGTACTTC	CASSLVPSGGLETQYF
NA	TRBV24-1	TRBD1	TRBJ1-5	TGTGCCACCAGTGATTTTCAGGGGGGGCCCCAGCATTTT	CATSDFQGGPQHF
NA	TRBV10-1	TRBD2	TRBJ2-1	TGCGCCAGAAACCCAACTATTAGCGGGGGGTCCTACAATGAGCAGTTCTTC	CARNPTISGGSYNEQFF
NA	TRBV6-5	TRBD1	TRBJ2-1	TGTGCCATTCCCTTCCGGGACAGGGGTTACAATGAGCAGTTCTTC	CAIPFRDRGYNEQFF
NA	TRBV10-2	TRBD2	TRBJ2-5	TGCACCAGCAGTGAAGGGACTAGCGGCGAGAGGACCCAGTACTTC	CTSSEGTSGERTQYF
NA	TRBV27	TRBD1	TRBJ2-5	TGTGCCAGCAGTTTCTCCGGGACAGGGAGGCCCCAGTACTTC	CASSFSGTGRPQYF
NA	TRBV10-2	TRBD1	TRBJ1-6	TGCGCCAGCACCGAGCCGGGACAGTATAATTCACCCCTCCACTTT	CASTEPGQYNSPLHF
NA	TRBV7-2	NA	TRBJ2-2	TGTGCCAGCAGCTTAGAAGCAGGGAGGCTGGCCGGGGAGCTGTTTTTT	CASSLEAGRLAGELFF
NA	TRBV27	TRBD1	TRBJ2-3	TGTGCCAGCAGTTCAATCCGGGACAGGGTTAGAGATACGCAGTATTTT	CASSSIRDRVRDTQYF
many	TRBV6-4	TRBD1	TRBJ1-6	TGTGCCAGCAGTGACTCAGGGACAGGGAATTCACCCCTCCACTTT	CASSDSGTGNSPLHF
NA	TRBV5-1	NA	TRBJ2-2	TGCGCCAGCAGGTCTCGGTCAACCGGGGAGCTGTTTTTT	CASRSRSTGELFF
NA	TRBV19	TRBD1	TRBJ2-2	TGTGCCAGTAGACCGTGGACAGGGGACGCCGGGGAGCTGTTTTTT	CASRPWTGDAGELFF
once	TRBV5-1	NA	TRBJ2-6	TGCGCCAGCAGCAACTCCCGATCTGGGGCCAACGTCCTGACTTTC	CASSNSRSGANVLTF
NA	TRBV9	TRBD1	TRBJ1-2	TGTGCCAGCAGGGGGGCACCACTCGGACAGGGCGAAAACTATGGCTACACCTTC	CASRGAPLGQGENYGYTF
NA	TRBV4-2	TRBD2	TRBJ2-2	TGTGCCAGCAGCCAGGCCACTAGCGGGGACCGCACCGGGGAGCTGTTTTTT	CASSQATSGDRTGELFF
NA	TRBV3-1/TRBV3-2	NA	TRBJ1-6	TGTGCCAGCAGCCAAGGGGCTCGAGGGAATTCACCCCTCCACTTT	CASSQGARGNSPLHF
NA	TRBV19	TRBD1	TRBJ1-1	TGTGCCAGTAGTGCCCGGGACAGGGCTTGGACTGAAGCTTTCTTT	CASSARDRAWTEAFF
NA	TRBV4-3	NA	TRBJ1-4	TGCGCCAGCAGCCAAAAGACAGGATCTAATGAAAAACTGTTTTTT	CASSQKTGSNEKLFF
NA	TRBV2	TRBD1	TRBJ2-7	TGTGCCAGCAGGACCGGACAGGGGGTCCACGAGCAGTACTTC	CASRTGQGVHEQYF